These 5 T cell receptor beta chains came from one sample sequenced in a study of glioma-infiltrating T cells after dendritic cell vaccination. Sequenced by immunoSEQ multiplex PCR; TCRdb stores in-frame clones only, minus some. The sample carries under 130,000 clones, 81% recorded once. The source was blood, collected before dendritic cell vaccination. The source of these receptors is a human donor with glioblastoma.

The CDR3 sequence: CASSPPRETSYNEQFF. In DNA form, the CDR3 reads TGTGCCAGCAGCCCCCCGAGGGAGACCTCCTACAATGAGCAGTTCTTC. The chain employs TRBV7-9 and TRBJ2-1; D is possibly TRBD2 (5 bases). CDR1 and CDR2 from the germline V gene are SEHNR and FQNEAQ (reference sequence). This CDR3 spans 16 amino acids. Trimming removed 5 bases from V and 0 bases from J, with 14 bases in between. Drawing the rest from reference TRBV7-9 and TRBJ2-1, the complete variable domain is DTGVSQNPRHKITKRGQNVTFRCDPISEHNRLYWYRQTLGQGPEFLTYFQNEAQLEKSRLLSDRFSAERPKGSFSTLEIQRTEQGDSAMYLCASSPPRETSYNEQFFGPGTRLTVL.

As to this clone: A much bigger clone sits one base away, suggesting this may be a read error. The rearrangement links TRBV6-1 to TRBJ2-3; 12 positions agree with TRBD2. CDR1 is MNHNS, CDR2 SASEGT, per germline. This CDR3 is 15 amino acids long. V lost 2 bases to trimming and J lost 4 bases; unmatched junction nucleotides: 1. The CDR3 coding sequence is TGTGCCAGCAGTGAATCTAGCGGGGGGGCAGATACGCAGTATTTT. Translating it yields CASSESSGGADTQYF.

The V and J genes are TRBV11-2 and TRBJ2-6; D unclear. The CDR3 loop spans 15 amino acids. Trimming shortened V by 3 bases and J by 0 bases, and 6 bases separated the two germline ends. CDR1 is SGHAT, CDR2 FQNNGV, per germline. The CDR3 sequence: CASSLRGSGANVLTF. For the CDR3, the DNA is TGTGCCAGCAGCTTGAGAGGCTCTGGGGCCAACGTCCTGACTTTC.

The chain joins TRBV6-5 to TRBJ2-3; the D is unclear. V shed 5 bases and J shed 0 bases, with 6 bases lying between them. The CDR3 extends over 13 amino acids. The germline gives CDR1 MNHEY, CDR2 SVGAGI. The CDR3 nucleotides read TGTGCCAGCAGTATTCCTAGCACAGATACGCAGTATTTT. This translates into CASSIPSTDTQYF.

This chain links TRBV4-2 with TRBJ1-5, with TRBD1 identical over 7 bases. Per germline, CDR1 LGHNA and CDR2 YNFKEQ. The V and J ends lost 5 bases and 1 base, in that order; junction bases with no gene match: 5. The CDR3 consists of 15 residues. Written as DNA, the CDR3 is TGTGCCAGCAGCTCGTCAGGGGGGAGCAATCAGCCCCAGCATTTT. This sequence encodes CASSSSGGSNQPQHF.